The 25 T cell receptor beta chains below come from one sample, sequenced in a study of T cell responses to AZD1222 COVID-19 vaccine. TCRdb's table, derived via immunoSEQ multiplex PCR, lists solely in-frame clones and lacks some. The sample carries some 150,000 clones, over 75% recorded once. This sample comprised peripheral blood, obtained 28 days after the second AZD1222 dose. These receptor sequences come from an adult who received the AZD1222 COVID-19 vaccine.

The CDR3 nucleotides read TGTGCCAGCAGCGTAGCGTCCGCAGGGGGGAACACTGAAGCTTTCTTT. Its protein product is CASSVASAGGNTEAFF. This sequence joins TRBV9 and TRBJ1-1; TRBD1 agrees at 7 bases. Germline assignment: CDR1 SGDLS and CDR2 YYNGEE. The CDR3 is 16 residues long. The ends lost 0 bases at V and 1 base at J; junction bases unmatched: 6.

The V call is TRBV19, the J call TRBJ2-1; TRBD2 aligns across 8 bases. Germline V gives CDR1 LNHDA, CDR2 SQIVND (reference sequence). The CDR3 totals 15 residues. The ends lost 0 bases at V and 9 bases at J; junction bases unmatched: 7. The CDR3 region has the DNA TGTGCCAGTAGTATAGATGTTACGGGAGGGGGTGAGCAGTTCTTC. Protein product: CASSIDVTGGGEQFF. The full variable domain, with the rest looked up from reference TRBV19 and TRBJ2-1, is DGGITQSPKYLFRKEGQNVTLSCEQNLNHDAMYWYRQDPGQGLRLIYYSQIVNDFQKGDIAEGYSVSREKKESFPLTVTSAQKNPTAFYLCASSIDVTGGGEQFFGPGTRLTVL.

The V gene is TRBV20-1, the J gene TRBJ2-1, with D unresolved. CDR3 size: 11 residues. Germline-derived CDR1 and CDR2 are DFQATT and SNEGSKA (reference sequence). Deletions cut 5 bases from V and 8 bases from J, with 10 bases between. CDR3 sequence: CSAPTWYEQFF. The CDR3 DNA follows: TGCAGTGCTCCGACGTGGTATGAGCAGTTCTTC.

The J gene is TRBJ1-1, the V gene TRBV25-1; D unresolved. Germline-derived CDR1 and CDR2 are MGHDK and SYGVNS. The CDR3 contains 13 residues. V gave up 3 bases and J gave up 2 bases, with 7 bases separating them. In DNA form, the CDR3 reads TGTGCCAGCAGTGAGTCCGTAAACACTGAAGCTTTCTTT. Translating it yields CASSESVNTEAFF. The full variable domain, with the rest looked up from reference TRBV25-1 and TRBJ1-1, is EADIYQTPRYLVIGTGKKITLECSQTMGHDKMYWYQQDPGMELHLIHYSYGVNSTEKGDLSSESTVSRIRTEHFPLTLESARPSHTSQYLCASSESVNTEAFFGQGTRLTVV.

The chain recombines TRBV30 with TRBJ1-2; D remains ambiguous. CDR3 size: 13 residues. Germline CDR1 is GTSNPN and CDR2 is SVGIG (reference sequence). Trimming left V 0 bases short and J 4 bases short, with 9 bases between. CDR3 coding DNA: TGTGCCTGGAGTGTGGTCAGCCCCTATGGCTACACCTTC. It codes for CAWSVVSPYGYTF. The full variable domain, its missing parts supplied by reference TRBV30 and TRBJ1-2, is SQTIHQWPATLVQPVGSPLSLECTVEGTSNPNLYWYRQAAGRGLQLLFYSVGIGQISSEVPQNLSASRPQDRQFILSSKKLLLSDSGFYLCAWSVVSPYGYTFGSGTRLTVV.

This clone was counted once. The rearrangement uses TRBV19 and TRBJ2-1; 9 bases map to TRBD1. The V gene end was trimmed by 6 bases and the J gene end by 6 bases; junction bases not matched to a gene: 9. The CDR3 runs to 15 residues. Germline V lookup: CDR1 LNHDA, CDR2 SQIVND (reference sequence). In DNA, the CDR3 is TGTGCCAGTAGAACAGGGGGCGCAATCGGCAATGAGCAGTTCTTC. Its protein product is CASRTGGAIGNEQFF. Supplemented by reference TRBV19 and TRBJ2-1, the full variable domain reads DGGITQSPKYLFRKEGQNVTLSCEQNLNHDAMYWYRQDPGQGLRLIYYSQIVNDFQKGDIAEGYSVSREKKESFPLTVTSAQKNPTAFYLCASRTGGAIGNEQFFGPGTRLTVL.

The chain links TRBV27 to TRBJ1-1, with D unclear. Trimming removed 4 bases from V and 0 bases from J, with 15 bases in between. CDR1 MNHEY and CDR2 SMNVEV come from the germline V gene (reference sequence). This CDR3 region has 16 residues. CDR3 coding DNA: TGTGCCAGCAGTTCGGGCGTCCTTCACATGAACACTGAAGCTTTCTTT. It encodes CASSSGVLHMNTEAFF.

The CDR3 coding sequence is TGTGCCAGCAGTTTAATGGGGGACTATGGCTACACCTTC. The encoded protein is CASSLMGDYGYTF. The rearrangement uses TRBV12-3 or TRBV12-4 and TRBJ1-2, with D perhaps matching TRBD1 (5 bases). The CDR3 is 13 amino acids. Trimming took off 2 bases at V and 3 bases at J, with 7 bases between the two ends.

The V gene is TRBV5-4, the J gene TRBJ1-2; the D gene is possibly TRBD1 (5 bases). V gave up 5 bases and J gave up 4 bases, with 12 bases separating them. The CDR3 spans 13 residues. The germline V gene encodes CDR1 SGHNT and CDR2 YYREEE (reference sequence). The CDR3 sequence is CASRPDSVYGYTF. The CDR3 DNA reads as TGTGCCAGCAGACCAGACAGCGTCTATGGCTACACCTTC.

Here the CDR3 DNA reads TGTGCCAGCAGCCCCTTCTCCGGAGCCCACTCCTACGAGCAGTACTTC. Protein: CASSPFSGAHSYEQYF. The rearrangement uses TRBV3-1 (or the pseudogene TRBV3-2) and TRBJ2-7; D remains unclear. V lost 4 bases to trimming and J lost 0 bases, with 16 bases between them. CDR3 size: 16 residues. The germline V gene has CDR1 LGHDT and CDR2 YNNKEL (reference sequence).

The V and J genes are TRBV6-5 and TRBJ1-1, with TRBD1 matching over 7 bases. CDR1 MNHEY and CDR2 SVGAGI come from the germline V gene. V dropped 7 bases and J dropped 1; count of bases not matched to a gene: 3. This CDR3 is built from 13 residues. As DNA, the CDR3 is TGTGCCAGCATTAACAGGGGGAACACTGAAGCTTTCTTT. Residues: CASINRGNTEAFF.

The chain joins TRBV11-2 to TRBJ1-6, with D uncertain. The CDR3 covers 12 residues. From germline, CDR1 is SGHAT and CDR2 FQNNGV. V was clipped by 2 bases and J by 13 bases, with 9 bases between them. CDR3 loop: CASSLYPTPLHF. CDR3 in DNA: TGTGCCAGCAGCTTATACCCGACGCCCCTCCACTTT.

This clone has more than one count but fewer than ten. The genes are TRBV4-1 and TRBJ2-7; 7 positions match TRBD2. V dropped 1 base and J dropped 3; count of bases not matched to a gene: 6. The CDR3 sequence is 15 residues long. The V gene's germline CDR1 is MGHRA and CDR2 YSYEKL. As DNA, the CDR3 is TGCGCCAGCAGCCAAGTTGGACTAGAGGACTACGAGCAGTACTTC. Protein sequence: CASSQVGLEDYEQYF.

V and J are TRBV5-1 and TRBJ2-1, with TRBD2 identical over 15 bases. The CDR3 has 19 amino acids. The V segment lost 5 bases and the J segment 8 bases; nucleotides outside the gene matches: 17. CDR1 is SGHRS and CDR2 is YFSETQ in the germline V gene. The CDR3 DNA reads as TGCGCCAGCAGTATTTCCGGGACTAGCGGGAGGAGAAGGGGGGATGAGCAGTTCTTC. This sequence encodes CASSISGTSGRRRGDEQFF.

This clone occurred once. The chain uses TRBV7-8 and TRBJ2-7; 9 bases are a match to TRBD2. The CDR3 has 16 amino acids. V lost 1 base and J lost 2; bases outside the gene matches: 6. Germline loops: CDR1 SGHVS, CDR2 FQNEAQ. The CDR3 sequence is CASSLGQREATYEQYF. The CDR3 bases are TGTGCCAGCAGCTTAGGCCAGCGGGAGGCGACCTACGAGCAGTACTTC.

This clone occurred a few times. CDR3 amino acids: CASSLNSGNEQFF. The CDR3, as DNA: TGTGCCAGCAGCTTGAATAGTGGCAATGAGCAGTTCTTC. This chain uses TRBV5-6 with TRBJ2-1; D unclear. Deletions cut 1 base from V and 6 bases from J, with 8 bases between. The germline CDR1 and CDR2 sequences are SGHDT and YYEEEE. CDR3 length equals 13 residues.

This chain joins TRBV5-1 and TRBJ2-5, with 11 bases fitting TRBD2. This CDR3 spans 14 amino acids. The germline CDR1 and CDR2 sequences are SGHRS and YFSETQ. The V segment lost 4 bases and the J segment 5 bases; nucleotides outside the gene matches: 4. The CDR3 DNA reads as TGCGCCAGCAGCGCTGGACTAGCGGGTGAGACCCAGTACTTC. As protein: CASSAGLAGETQYF.

CDR3 nucleotides: TGTGCCAGCTCACCCTCGGTCGGGGGCAACACTGAAGCTTTCTTT. Its protein is CASSPSVGGNTEAFF. The rearrangement links TRBV18 to TRBJ1-1; possible D gene TRBD1, 6 bases. Germline assignment: CDR1 KGHSH and CDR2 LQKENI. There are 15 residues in the CDR3. Trimming shortened V by 3 bases and J by 2 bases, and 13 bases separated the two germline ends. The entire variable domain, with the rest obtained from reference TRBV18 and TRBJ1-1, is as follows: NAGVMQNPRHLVRRRGQEARLRCSPMKGHSHVYWYRQLPEEGLKFMVYLQKENIIDESGMPKERFSAEFPKEGPSILRIQQVVRGDSAAYFCASSPSVGGNTEAFFGQGTRLTVV.

This CDR3 is CASSPLENTEAFF. CDR3 in DNA: TGTGCCAGCTCACCACTTGAGAACACTGAAGCTTTCTTT. The rearrangement uses TRBV18 and TRBJ1-1; no reliable D call. The germline V and J ends were trimmed by 1 base and 1 base, with 4 bases remaining between them. Germline values: CDR1 KGHSH, CDR2 LQKENI. The CDR3 spans 13 residues.

V is TRBV3-1 (or the pseudogene TRBV3-2) and J is TRBJ1-3; D is unresolved. This CDR3 spans 14 amino acids. V was pared by 1 base and J by 1 base, with 5 bases between. CDR1 LGHDT and CDR2 YNNKEL come from the germline V gene (reference sequence). The CDR3 DNA is TGTGCCAGCAGCCAAGGAGGGTCTGGAAACACCATATATTTT. This translates into CASSQGGSGNTIYF.

The V call is TRBV4-1, the J call TRBJ2-1, with 13 bases aligning to TRBD2. With 1 base clipped from V and 8 bases from J, the junction kept 5 bases outside the gene matches. CDR3 size: 16 residues. Germline V gene data show CDR1 as MGHRA and CDR2 as YSYEKL. Written as DNA, the CDR3 is TGCGCCAGCAGCCAAGGGACTAGCGGGAGTCGGTATGAGCAGTTCTTC. Translated: CASSQGTSGSRYEQFF.

V gene TRBV29-1 combines with J gene TRBJ1-3; 7 bases are shared with TRBD1. The CDR3 sequence is 15 residues long. With V trimmed by 5 bases and J by 4 bases, 11 bases remained unmatched. Per germline, CDR1 SQVTM and CDR2 ANQGSEA. The CDR3 nucleotides are TGCAGCGTTCCGGACAGGTACCCTTCGGGAAACACCATATATTTT. Translated, it gives CSVPDRYPSGNTIYF.

The V gene is TRBV15, the J gene TRBJ2-5; D ambiguous. V shed 0 bases and J shed 7 bases, with 15 bases lying between them. There are 15 residues in the CDR3. Germline V lookup: CDR1 LNHNV, CDR2 YYDKDF (reference sequence). This CDR3 is CATSRDLVGYRTQYF. CDR3 nucleotides: TGTGCCACCAGCAGAGATCTCGTAGGGTATAGGACCCAGTACTTC.

This sequence joins TRBV18 and TRBJ1-1, with D maybe TRBD1 (6 bases). V gave up 4 bases and J gave up 1 base, with 10 bases separating them. Germline assignment: CDR1 KGHSH and CDR2 LQKENI. This CDR3 comprises 14 residues. In DNA form, the CDR3 reads TGTGCCAGCTCACGACAGGAGCCGAACACTGAAGCTTTCTTT. Residues: CASSRQEPNTEAFF. The complete variable domain, with remaining parts taken from reference TRBV18 and TRBJ1-1, reads NAGVMQNPRHLVRRRGQEARLRCSPMKGHSHVYWYRQLPEEGLKFMVYLQKENIIDESGMPKERFSAEFPKEGPSILRIQQVVRGDSAAYFCASSRQEPNTEAFFGQGTRLTVV.

This clone was detected once. The chain uses TRBV7-8 and TRBJ2-5, with 11 bases aligning to TRBD1. CDR3 length: 16 residues. V shed 5 bases, J shed 4 bases, and the junction held 9 bases outside the gene matches. CDR1 is SGHVS and CDR2 is FQNEAQ in the germline V gene. This CDR3 reads CASSANIGQGAETQYF. The CDR3 region has the DNA TGTGCCAGCAGCGCAAACATAGGACAGGGGGCAGAGACCCAGTACTTC.